These 26 T cell receptor beta chains were all obtained from the same sample, sequenced in a study of blood T cells in healthy people across ages. Alongside a J-beta primer mix, a sample-barcoded 5' primer served in a second PCR lasting about 7 to 12 cycles. Each CDR3 protein is one row after TCRdb ran MiXCR on the 5' RACE reads. Of 1.5 million to 2 million distinct CDR3 sequences listed, about 35% are singletons. Sequences were obtained from blood. Receptor source: a young woman in good health.

The table lists this clonotype with many counts. Compared with germline, one end of the junction differs, possibly owing to a read error. The chain carries TRBV5-1 and TRBJ1-1; 7 bases fit TRBD1. CDR1 and CDR2 from the germline V gene are SGHRS and YFSETQ. The CDR3 covers 14 residues. The CDR3 region has the DNA TGTGCCAGCAGTTCGGGACAGTTGAACACTGAAGCTTTCTTT. This encodes CASSSGQLNTEAFF.

This clonotype was seen only a few times. The rearrangement links TRBV20-1 to TRBJ2-5; a possible D gene is TRBD1 (6 bases). Trimming took 1 base from V and 2 from J, leaving 11 bases between them. CDR3 length: 14 residues. Germline CDR1 and CDR2: DFQATT and SNEGSKA (reference sequence). CDR3 DNA sequence: TGCAGTGCTAGAGGGAACAGGGCGCAAGAGACCCAGTACTTC. Amino acid sequence: CSARGNRAQETQYF.

V and J are TRBV3-1 and TRBJ1-5; D unresolved. With 2 bases removed from V and 5 bases from J, the gap between germline ends came to 7 bases. Germline CDR1 LGHDT, CDR2 YNNKEL (reference sequence). This CDR3 contains 13 residues. The CDR3 sequence: CASSQQSYQPQHF. The CDR3 DNA reads TGTGCCAGCAGCCAACAAAGCTATCAGCCCCAGCATTTT. The full variable domain, its missing parts supplied by reference TRBV3-1 and TRBJ1-5, is DTAVSQTPKYLVTQMGNDKSIKCEQNLGHDTMYWYKQDSKKFLKIMFSYNNKELIINETVPNRFSPKSPDKAHLNLHINSLELGDSAVYFCASSQQSYQPQHFGDGTRLSIL.

The V and J genes are TRBV27 and TRBJ2-5; D perhaps matches TRBD2 (5 bases). This CDR3 comprises 16 residues. Germline assignment: CDR1 MNHEY and CDR2 SMNVEV (reference sequence). V was trimmed by 5 bases and J by 2 bases, leaving 18 bases between them. Written as DNA, the CDR3 is TGTGCCAGCAGTGCCCAGGACTCGGGCCCTCAAGAGACCCAGTACTTC. Protein sequence: CASSAQDSGPQETQYF.

This chain links TRBV5-6 with TRBJ1-2, with D tentatively TRBD1 (6 bases). The germline CDR1 and CDR2 sequences are SGHDT and YYEEEE. The germline V and J ends were trimmed by 2 bases and 0 bases, with 8 bases remaining between them. The CDR3 covers 14 residues. The CDR3 loop is CASSFRGANYGYTF. The CDR3 DNA reads TGTGCCAGCAGCTTCAGGGGAGCTAACTATGGCTACACCTTC.

There are a few counts of this clonotype. The chain uses TRBV3-1 and TRBJ1-1, with 8 bases aligning to TRBD1. CDR3 size: 14 residues. Trimming removed 4 bases from V and 4 bases from J; junction bases left unmatched: 5. CDR1 LGHDT and CDR2 YNNKEL come from the germline V gene (reference sequence). CDR3 in amino acids: CASSRGQGITEAFF. CDR3 DNA: TGTGCCAGCAGCCGCGGACAGGGAATCACTGAAGCTTTCTTT.

There are a few counts of this clonotype. The rearrangement uses TRBV7-6 and TRBJ2-1; 15 bases line up with TRBD2. The length of the CDR3 is 17 residues. Trimming cost V 5 bases and J 5 bases; bases outside gene matches: 7. Germline values: CDR1 SGHVS, CDR2 FNYEAQ. CDR3 in amino acids: CASSLRTSGRANNEQFF. CDR3 nucleotides: TGTGCCAGCAGCCTCCGGACTAGCGGGAGGGCGAACAATGAGCAGTTCTTC.

The genes are TRBV5-1 and TRBJ2-5; TRBD2 matches at 13 bases. This CDR3 has 18 amino acids. The germline V gene encodes CDR1 SGHRS and CDR2 YFSETQ. Unmatched junction bases numbered 5, after V lost 0 bases and J lost 0 bases. CDR3: CASSLGLAGGPDQETQYF. The CDR3 nucleotides read TGCGCCAGCAGCTTGGGACTAGCGGGGGGCCCAGACCAAGAGACCCAGTACTTC.

In its sample, this clonotype was seen a few times. V gene TRBV5-1 combines with J gene TRBJ1-1; no clear D gene. V was pared by 4 bases and J by 6 bases, with 10 bases between. This CDR3 spans 12 amino acids. Per germline, CDR1 SGHRS and CDR2 YFSETQ. The CDR3 region has the DNA TGCGCCAGCAGCGAAGAAGGCTCTGAAGCTTTCTTT. Translated: CASSEEGSEAFF.

The rearrangement links TRBV13 to TRBJ2-2, with D maybe TRBD2 (5 bases). The CDR3 runs to 16 residues. V lost 3 bases, J lost 7 bases, and 18 bases lay in between. Looked up from germline, CDR1 is PRHDT and CDR2 is FYEKMQ (reference sequence). This CDR3 is CASSFSPERAFGELFF. In DNA, the CDR3 is TGTGCCAGCAGCTTCTCCCCGGAGAGGGCGTTCGGGGAGCTGTTTTTT.

This clonotype has a count of ten or more. The chain links TRBV5-1 to TRBJ2-1, with TRBD2 matching over 8 bases. Germline V gene lookup returns CDR1 SGHRS and CDR2 YFSETQ. The length of the CDR3 is 17 residues. V lost 4 bases, J lost 0 bases, and 9 bases stayed unmatched. CDR3 residues: CASSPTGGLSSYNEQFF. The DNA of the CDR3 is TGCGCCAGCAGCCCTACGGGGGGGCTGAGCTCCTACAATGAGCAGTTCTTC.

J is TRBJ1-6 and V is TRBV7-9; TRBD1 might be the D (5 bases). The CDR3 totals 16 residues. Germline-derived CDR1 and CDR2 are SEHNR and FQNEAQ (reference sequence). V lost 2 bases, J lost 5 bases, and 13 bases lay in between. CDR3 loop: CASSLFRGADNSPLHF. CDR3 DNA sequence: TGTGCCAGCAGCTTATTTCGGGGCGCAGATAATTCACCCCTCCACTTT. The full variable domain, its missing parts supplied by reference TRBV7-9 and TRBJ1-6, is DTGVSQNPRHKITKRGQNVTFRCDPISEHNRLYWYRQTLGQGPEFLTYFQNEAQLEKSRLLSDRFSAERPKGSFSTLEIQRTEQGDSAMYLCASSLFRGADNSPLHFGNGTRLTVT.

The chain employs TRBV7-9 and TRBJ2-6; unclear D gene. The CDR3 consists of 20 residues. Trimming cost V 4 bases and J 1 base, with 23 bases left between them. From germline, CDR1 is SEHNR and CDR2 FQNEAQ (reference sequence). CDR3 sequence: CASSSPPGRPLFSGANVLTF. The CDR3 DNA reads TGTGCCAGCAGCTCACCGCCGGGCAGGCCCCTTTTTTCTGGGGCCAACGTCCTGACTTTC.

The chain carries TRBV11-2 and TRBJ2-6; tentative D call: TRBD1 (5 bases). The CDR3 has 20 amino acids. Germline V gene lookup returns CDR1 SGHAT and CDR2 FQNNGV. With 5 bases removed from V and 0 bases from J, the gap between germline ends came to 23 bases. CDR3 DNA sequence: TGTGCCAGCAGCCGGTACTCCCGGGCAGGGTTATTCTCTGGGGCCAACGTCCTGACTTTC. This translates into CASSRYSRAGLFSGANVLTF. The full variable domain, rest sourced from reference TRBV11-2 and TRBJ2-6, is EAGVAQSPRYKIIEKRQSVAFWCNPISGHATLYWYQQILGQGPKLLIQFQNNGVVDDSQLPKDRFSAERLKGVDSTLKIQPAKLEDSAVYLCASSRYSRAGLFSGANVLTFGAGSRLTVL.

The V gene is TRBV5-1, the J gene TRBJ2-1; 9 nucleotides align to TRBD2. CDR1 is SGHRS, CDR2 YFSETQ, per germline. The junction had 18 bases not matched to a gene; V was cut back by 7 bases and J by 1 base. The CDR3 contains 19 residues. CDR3 DNA sequence: TGCGCCAGCGCCTATTGGGGGCTAGCGGGAATGGGGTCCTACAATGAGCAGTTCTTC. This translates into CASAYWGLAGMGSYNEQFF. The full variable domain, rest sourced from reference TRBV5-1 and TRBJ2-1, is KAGVTQTPRYLIKTRGQQVTLSCSPISGHRSVSWYQQTPGQGLQFLFEYFSETQRNKGNFPGRFSGRQFSNSRSEMNVSTLELGDSALYLCASAYWGLAGMGSYNEQFFGPGTRLTVL.

The chain links TRBV4-1 to TRBJ1-5; D not certain. Germline CDR1 MGHRA, CDR2 YSYEKL. The CDR3 is 16 amino acids. Trimming stripped 1 base from V and 0 bases from J, with 10 bases between. In DNA form, the CDR3 reads TGCGCCAGCAGCCAAGCATGGGGTGATAGCAATCAGCCCCAGCATTTT. It codes for CASSQAWGDSNQPQHF.

The chain couples TRBV29-1 to TRBJ2-3; weak D call: TRBD1 (6 bases). From germline, CDR1 is SQVTM and CDR2 ANQGSEA. V lost 3 bases and J lost 2, with 9 bases in between. There are 13 residues in the CDR3. The CDR3 DNA reads as TGCAGCGTTGACCAGGGGAACACAGATACGCAGTATTTT. Its protein is CSVDQGNTDTQYF.

The chain uses TRBV7-3 and TRBJ2-2, with TRBD1 as a possible D gene (6 bases). V lost 5 bases to trimming and J lost 7 bases, with 17 bases between them. The CDR3 spans 15 residues. The germline V gene encodes CDR1 SGHTA and CDR2 FQGTGA. The CDR3 reads CASSRKGVVGGELFF. Written as DNA, the CDR3 is TGTGCCAGCAGCAGAAAGGGGGTTGTAGGCGGGGAGCTGTTTTTT.

The chain is built from TRBV7-9 and TRBJ2-3; D call uncertain. The ends were cut back, 4 bases at V and 4 bases at J, with 9 bases in the middle. CDR1 and CDR2 from the germline V gene are SEHNR and FQNEAQ (reference sequence). The CDR3 length is 13 residues. CDR3 sequence (DNA): TGTGCCAGCAGCTCCCGGAAGGCAGATACGCAGTATTTT. Translation: CASSSRKADTQYF.

The rearrangement uses TRBV10-3 and TRBJ1-1; D ambiguous. Trimming shortened V by 6 bases and J by 1 base, and 6 bases separated the two germline ends. Germline assignment: CDR1 ENHRY and CDR2 SYGVKD. The CDR3 consists of 12 residues. CDR3 DNA: TGTGCCATCAGGGATCAGAACACTGAAGCTTTCTTT. Protein product: CAIRDQNTEAFF.

This clonotype was seen once. The J gene is TRBJ1-1, the V gene TRBV30; D unresolved. The CDR3 has 12 residues. Germline-derived CDR1 and CDR2 are GTSNPN and SVGIG (reference sequence). Trimming cost V 1 base and J 4 bases, with 7 bases left between them. In DNA, the CDR3 is TGTGCCTGGAGTGGTGGTCTCACTGAAGCTTTCTTT. Protein sequence: CAWSGGLTEAFF.

The V and J genes are TRBV29-1 and TRBJ2-2; a possible D gene is TRBD2 (6 bases). The CDR3 contains 12 residues. Germline CDR1 and CDR2: SQVTM and ANQGSEA. V was shortened by 8 bases and J by 6 bases, with 13 bases between the two germline ends. The CDR3 spells CSHTRGSGELFF. In DNA, the CDR3 is TGCAGCCATACACGGGGGTCCGGGGAGCTGTTTTTT.

This chain links TRBV7-2 with TRBJ2-1; D gene ambiguous. Germline assignment: CDR1 SGHTA and CDR2 FQGNSA. The CDR3 covers 13 residues. Trimming pared 8 bases from V and 4 bases from J, leaving 12 bases between. The CDR3 region is CASGSGGYNEQFF. The CDR3 region has the DNA TGTGCCAGCGGGTCTGGCGGTTACAATGAGCAGTTCTTC.

The rearrangement uses TRBV12-3 or TRBV12-4 and TRBJ2-3, with 16 bases aligning to TRBD2. The CDR3 is 17 residues long. The CDR3 DNA follows: TGTGCTTCGGGACTAGCGGGGGGGACCGTGAGCACAGATACGCAGTATTTT. Its protein product is CASGLAGGTVSTDTQYF.

The genes are TRBV7-2 and TRBJ2-2; TRBD2 matches 13 bases. The J segment lost 6 bases and the V segment lost 4 bases, leaving 5 bases of the junction unmatched. CDR3 length equals 16 residues. Germline assignment: CDR1 SGHTA and CDR2 FQGNSA. The CDR3 reads CASSSRTSGSPGELFF. CDR3 DNA: TGTGCCAGCAGCTCACGGACTAGCGGGAGTCCCGGGGAGCTGTTTTTT.

The chain employs TRBV10-2 and TRBJ2-2; a weak D match, TRBD1 (6 bases). This CDR3 has 15 residues. Germline CDR1 and CDR2: WSHSY and SAAADI. Trimming took off 7 bases at V and 4 bases at J, with 16 bases between the two ends. This CDR3 reads CASKMGRGSTGELFF. The DNA of the CDR3 is TGCGCCAGCAAAATGGGAAGGGGGTCCACCGGGGAGCTGTTTTTT.